These 14 T cell receptor beta chains share one sample of origin, sequenced in a study of cytomegalovirus exposure and HLA in healthy donors (dated by TCRdb to between 2016 and 2019). The library relied on the immunoSEQ multiplex PCR assay. The multiplex PCR relied on a mix of 60 forward primers for TCR Vbeta segments and 13 reverse primers for TCR Jbeta segments. TCRdb stores this immuneACCESS table with in-frame sequences only. Part of the clones is absent; in the studies checked, under half of the shortfall reflects unresolved V genes, and no reason is known for the rest. In this sample the table shows around 60,000 clones, 65% to 75% of which occur a single time. The ten most abundant clones make up 25% of the sample. The source material was PBMCs. The receptors were gathered from a man aged 50 to 60 in good health and CMV-seropositive.

The rearrangement joins TRBV7-3 to TRBJ1-1; D may be TRBD1 (6 bases). Germline V gives CDR1 SGHTA, CDR2 FQGTGA. The V and J ends lost 5 bases and 4 bases respectively, with 14 bases between them. The CDR3 is 14 amino acids. The CDR3 loop is CASSPRGYGTEAFF. The CDR3 DNA sequence: TGTGCCAGCAGCCCCAGGGGATATGGCACTGAAGCTTTCTTT. The full variable domain, its missing parts supplied by reference TRBV7-3 and TRBJ1-1, is GAGVSQTPSNKVTEKGKYVELRCDPISGHTALYWYRQSLGQGPEFLIYFQGTGAADDSGLPNDRFFAVRPEGSVSTLKIQRTERGDSAVYLCASSPRGYGTEAFFGQGTRLTVV.

The gene calls are TRBV11-2 and TRBJ2-7, with 8 bases aligning to TRBD1. Unmatched junction bases numbered 6, after V lost 5 bases and J lost 6 bases. The length of the CDR3 is 13 residues. CDR1 and CDR2 from the germline V gene are SGHAT and FQNNGV. CDR3 coding DNA: TGTGCCAGCAGCCGCGGACAGGGTGGCGAGCAGTACTTC. Protein: CASSRGQGGEQYF. Variable domain in full (rest from reference TRBV11-2 and TRBJ2-7): EAGVAQSPRYKIIEKRQSVAFWCNPISGHATLYWYQQILGQGPKLLIQFQNNGVVDDSQLPKDRFSAERLKGVDSTLKIQPAKLEDSAVYLCASSRGQGGEQYFGPGTRLTVT.

The V call is TRBV30, the J call TRBJ1-3; 9 bases align to TRBD1. CDR1 is GTSNPN and CDR2 is SVGIG in the germline V gene (reference sequence). The CDR3 runs 15 residues. V dropped 3 bases and J dropped 1; count of bases not matched to a gene: 4. This chain's CDR3 is CAWRRDRASGNTIYF. CDR3 in DNA: TGTGCCTGGAGGAGGGACAGGGCTTCTGGAAACACCATATATTTT.

The chain employs TRBV6-4 and TRBJ2-1; TRBD1 agrees at 10 bases. The CDR3 runs 14 residues. Germline V CDR1 and CDR2: MRHNA, SNTAGT. The J segment lost 6 bases and the V segment lost 6 bases, leaving 5 bases of the junction unmatched. The CDR3 DNA sequence: TGTGCCAGCAGCCGGGGACAGGGGTTCAATGAGCAGTTCTTC. The encoded protein is CASSRGQGFNEQFF.

This clone has more than one count but fewer than ten. The chain couples TRBV30 to TRBJ2-7, with D unclear. This CDR3 spans 12 amino acids. V gave up 1 base and J gave up 4 bases, with 8 bases separating them. Germline V CDR1 and CDR2: GTSNPN, SVGIG (reference sequence). This CDR3 is CAWSAGPYEQYF. In DNA, the CDR3 is TGTGCCTGGAGTGCTGGGCCTTACGAGCAGTACTTC. The full variable domain, rest sourced from reference TRBV30 and TRBJ2-7, is SQTIHQWPATLVQPVGSPLSLECTVEGTSNPNLYWYRQAAGRGLQLLFYSVGIGQISSEVPQNLSASRPQDRQFILSSKKLLLSDSGFYLCAWSAGPYEQYFGPGTRLTVT.

As concerns this clone: One end of the junction is discordant with germline, which a read error may explain. The genes are TRBV7-2 and TRBJ1-1; D is possibly TRBD1 (5 bases). The CDR3 is 11 amino acids. Germline V gene data show CDR1 as SGHTA and CDR2 as FQGNSA. The CDR3 region has the DNA TGTGCCAGCAGCTTCAACGGGCGGGGCTCCTTT. Translation: CASSFNGRGSF.

The V call is TRBV4-2, the J call TRBJ2-6, with 10 bases matching TRBD2. CDR3 length equals 19 residues. CDR1 and CDR2 from the germline V gene are LGHNA and YNFKEQ. With V trimmed by 3 bases and J by 0 bases, 8 bases remained unmatched. CDR3 sequence reads: CASSHELAGLLSGANVLTF. CDR3 sequence (DNA): TGTGCCAGCAGCCACGAACTAGCGGGACTACTCTCTGGGGCCAACGTCCTGACTTTC.

The rearrangement joins TRBV5-6 to TRBJ2-7, with 10 bases fitting TRBD1. This CDR3 comprises 15 residues. Germline CDR1 reads SGHDT; CDR2 reads YYEEEE. Trimming at V came to 0 bases and at J to 4 bases, leaving 4 bases not matched to a gene. This CDR3 is CASSLGGTGAYEQYF. The DNA for the CDR3 is TGTGCCAGCAGCTTGGGAGGGACAGGGGCGTACGAGCAGTACTTC.

The chain uses TRBV7-8 and TRBJ2-2, with TRBD2 matching 13 bases. The junction had 1 base not matched to a gene; V was cut back by 5 bases and J by 7 bases. Germline CDR1 reads SGHVS; CDR2 reads FQNEAQ. The CDR3 loop spans 14 amino acids. CDR3 in DNA: TGTGCCAGCAGCCGGACTAGCGGGAGCGGGGAGCTGTTTTTT. Protein: CASSRTSGSGELFF.

The chain employs TRBV7-8 and TRBJ1-1; 7 bases align to TRBD1. The CDR3 consists of 16 residues. The V gene end was trimmed by 3 bases and the J gene end by 0 bases; junction bases not matched to a gene: 7. The germline V gene has CDR1 SGHVS and CDR2 FQNEAQ. CDR3 residues: CASSLGTQGVNTEAFF. The DNA of the CDR3 is TGTGCCAGCAGCTTGGGCACCCAGGGGGTGAACACTGAAGCTTTCTTT.

CDR3 amino acids: CASSLVEQGGTEAFF. The CDR3 DNA sequence: TGTGCCAGCAGCTTAGTAGAACAGGGGGGCACTGAAGCTTTCTTT. This chain uses TRBV13 with TRBJ1-1, with 8 bases lining up with TRBD1. V trimming: 1 base; J trimming: 4 bases; junction bases outside the gene matches: 5. This CDR3 is built from 15 residues. Germline CDR1 and CDR2: PRHDT and FYEKMQ (reference sequence). The full variable domain, rest sourced from reference TRBV13 and TRBJ1-1, is AAGVIQSPRHLIKEKRETATLKCYPIPRHDTVYWYQQGPGQDPQFLISFYEKMQSDKGSIPDRFSAQQFSDYHSELNMSSLELGDSALYFCASSLVEQGGTEAFFGQGTRLTVV.

This clone occurred a few times. The chain employs TRBV19 and TRBJ2-3, with TRBD2 matching over 8 bases. Germline lookup yields CDR1 LNHDA and CDR2 SQIVND (reference sequence). The CDR3 is 18 residues long. V dropped 3 bases and J dropped 2; count of bases not matched to a gene: 13. For the CDR3, the DNA is TGTGCCAGTAGTATCCGGGTCTTGACGGGAGGGACCACAGATACGCAGTATTTT. It translates to CASSIRVLTGGTTDTQYF.

This chain connects TRBV30 to TRBJ1-5; 7 positions agree with TRBD1. Trimming removed 2 bases from V and 2 bases from J; junction bases left unmatched: 0. Germline V gene data show CDR1 as GTSNPN and CDR2 as SVGIG (reference sequence). CDR3 size: 13 residues. The CDR3 nucleotides read TGTGCCTGGAGTACAGGGGGCAATCAGCCCCAGCATTTT. Encoded protein: CAWSTGGNQPQHF. Using reference TRBV30 and TRBJ1-5 for the parts outside the CDR3, the full variable domain is SQTIHQWPATLVQPVGSPLSLECTVEGTSNPNLYWYRQAAGRGLQLLFYSVGIGQISSEVPQNLSASRPQDRQFILSSKKLLLSDSGFYLCAWSTGGNQPQHFGDGTRLSIL.

This clone occurred a few times. This sequence joins TRBV5-1 and TRBJ2-7; TRBD2 aligns across 16 bases. This CDR3 comprises 17 residues. Germline CDR1 and CDR2: SGHRS and YFSETQ. With 5 bases clipped from V and 2 bases from J, the junction kept 7 bases outside the gene matches. The CDR3 spells CASRAGLAGGPPYEQYF. CDR3 DNA sequence: TGCGCCAGCAGGGCGGGACTAGCGGGAGGGCCGCCCTACGAGCAGTACTTC.